The clone carrying this T cell receptor (beta chain) was seen at least ten times. Germline CDR1 reads MNHEY; CDR2 reads SVGEGT. V lost 4 bases and J lost 5; bases outside the gene matches: 10. This CDR3 region has 15 residues. The data were taken from a study of identical twins. TCRdb processed the 5' RACE reads anew with MiXCR; each CDR3 protein has one entry. Here the sample spans roughly 570,000 distinct CDR3 sequences, roughly 9.9% being singletons. These data were likewise used in another study, on yellow fever vaccine responses in identical twins.

Input material: PBMCs. The gene calls are TRBV6-2 or TRBV6-3 and TRBJ2-7; TRBD2 matches 8 bases. This receptor was obtained from a woman younger than 35 in good health. CDR3 residues: CASSSGSGGVDEQYF. CDR3 in DNA: TGTGCCAGCAGTTCCGGCAGCGGGGGCGTGGACGAGCAGTACTTC.